Below, 19 T cell receptor beta chains from the same sample are listed, as sequenced in a study of blood T cell repertoires in COVID-19. Measured with immunoSEQ multiplex PCR; TCRdb has only the in-frame clones, and not every one. Of 140,000 to 150,000 clones in the sample, over 80% were seen once. The specimen was PBMCs or T cells enriched from blood (not recorded which). All receptors come from a woman aged 50 to 65 who had been exposed to COVID-19.

V gene TRBV5-1 combines with J gene TRBJ1-2; TRBD1 might be the D (5 bases). From germline, CDR1 is SGHRS and CDR2 YFSETQ. V was pared by 0 bases and J by 4 bases, with 19 bases between. The CDR3 consists of 17 residues. The CDR3 region is CASSLGGSALGGYGYTF. CDR3 coding DNA: TGCGCCAGCAGCTTGGGCGGGTCCGCGCTCGGGGGCTATGGCTACACCTTC.

The CDR3 sequence: CASSQDEGLFFYEQYF. In DNA form, the CDR3 reads TGTGCCAGCAGCCAAGATGAGGGACTATTCTTCTACGAGCAGTACTTC. The chain combines TRBV3-1 (or the pseudogene TRBV3-2) with TRBJ2-7; 7 bases are shared with TRBD2. CDR1 is LGHDT and CDR2 is YNNKEL in the germline V gene (reference sequence). V was clipped by 0 bases and J by 3 bases; unmatched bases: 8. CDR3 length equals 16 residues.

The chain is built from TRBV7-2 and TRBJ2-7; 12 bases match TRBD2. Looked up from germline, CDR1 is SGHTA and CDR2 is FQGNSA. The ends lost 6 bases at V and 3 bases at J; junction bases unmatched: 3. The CDR3 has 14 residues. CDR3 nucleotides: TGTGCCAGCAGACGACTAGCGGGGGACTACGAGCAGTACTTC. The encoded protein is CASRRLAGDYEQYF. The full variable domain, rest sourced from reference TRBV7-2 and TRBJ2-7, is GAGVSQSPSNKVTEKGKDVELRCDPISGHTALYWYRQSLGQGLEFLIYFQGNSAPDKSGLPSDRFSAERTGGSVSTLTIQRTQQEDSAVYLCASRRLAGDYEQYFGPGTRLTVT.

The rearrangement uses TRBV5-1 and TRBJ2-1, with D maybe TRBD1 (5 bases). Germline V gene data show CDR1 as SGHRS and CDR2 as YFSETQ. The CDR3 is 14 residues long. V lost 5 bases and J lost 0, with 9 bases in between. CDR3 nucleotide sequence: TGCGCCAGCAGGATAGACAGCTCCTACAATGAGCAGTTCTTC. Its translation: CASRIDSSYNEQFF. Together with reference TRBV5-1 and TRBJ2-1, the CDR3 gives the full variable domain: KAGVTQTPRYLIKTRGQQVTLSCSPISGHRSVSWYQQTPGQGLQFLFEYFSETQRNKGNFPGRFSGRQFSNSRSEMNVSTLELGDSALYLCASRIDSSYNEQFFGPGTRLTVL.

This chain links TRBV7-6 with TRBJ2-3; 7 bases match TRBD2. The length of the CDR3 is 16 residues. V shed 3 bases, J shed 4 bases, and the junction held 10 bases outside the gene matches. Germline V CDR1 and CDR2: SGHVS, FNYEAQ. In DNA form, the CDR3 reads TGTGCCAGCAGCTTTTCCCTACTAGCGAGCGCAGATACGCAGTATTTT. Its protein is CASSFSLLASADTQYF.

The chain joins TRBV4-3 to TRBJ1-6; TRBD1 agrees at 7 bases. The germline V gene encodes CDR1 LGHNA and CDR2 YSLEER. V was pared by 3 bases and J by 5 bases, with 4 bases of the junction left unmatched. The CDR3 is 15 amino acids. The CDR3 nucleotides are TGCGCCAGCAGCCAGGGGACAGTCGATAATTCACCCCTCCACTTT. Protein product: CASSQGTVDNSPLHF.

The chain is built from TRBV29-1 and TRBJ2-2, with 9 bases fitting TRBD2. Germline loops: CDR1 SQVTM, CDR2 ANQGSEA. The CDR3 has 17 residues. V lost 2 bases to trimming and J lost 4 bases; unmatched junction nucleotides: 11. The CDR3 coding sequence is TGCAGCGTTGAATACCTTTCAGCGGGGGGCGGCACCGGGGAGCTGTTTTTT. Its protein is CSVEYLSAGGGTGELFF.

This clone was seen a single time. The J gene is TRBJ2-3, the V gene TRBV5-1, with 9 bases that match TRBD2. The germline V gene encodes CDR1 SGHRS and CDR2 YFSETQ. The CDR3 runs 17 residues. V lost 2 bases to trimming and J lost 0 bases; unmatched junction nucleotides: 7. In nucleotides, the CDR3 is TGCGCCAGCAGCTTTTCTCCAGCGGGAGGTAGCACAGATACGCAGTATTTT. Translating gives CASSFSPAGGSTDTQYF.

Notes on this clone: This sequence may be a read error, since a much larger clone differs from it by one base. The chain is built from TRBV13 and TRBJ2-7; TRBD2 might be the D (6 bases). V lost 0 bases to trimming and J lost 5 bases, with 8 bases between them. The CDR3 extends over 13 amino acids. CDR1 and CDR2 (germline): PRHDT, FYEKMQ (reference sequence). The chain's CDR3 is CASSLGGGNEQYF. CDR3 coding DNA: TGTGCCAGCAGCTTAGGGGGGGGAAACGAGCAGTACTTC.

V usage is TRBV9 and J usage is TRBJ1-1; no reliable D call. This CDR3 has 14 amino acids. Germline CDR1 is SGDLS and CDR2 is YYNGEE. Trimming took off 0 bases at V and 0 bases at J, with 6 bases between the two ends. CDR3 protein: CASSVGSMNTEAFF. The CDR3 coding sequence is TGTGCCAGCAGCGTAGGAAGCATGAACACTGAAGCTTTCTTT. The whole variable domain, remainder taken from reference TRBV9 and TRBJ1-1, is DSGVTQTPKHLITATGQRVTLRCSPRSGDLSVYWYQQSLDQGLQFLIQYYNGEERAKGNILERFSAQQFPDLHSELNLSSLELGDSALYFCASSVGSMNTEAFFGQGTRLTVV.

This clone has a count of ten or more. The chain couples TRBV7-9 to TRBJ1-1; possible D gene TRBD1, 6 bases. Germline V lookup: CDR1 SEHNR, CDR2 FQNEAQ (reference sequence). The CDR3 sequence is 13 residues long. Trimming took 0 bases from V and 13 from J, leaving 15 bases between them. CDR3: CASSLAQGKVDFF. In DNA form, the CDR3 reads TGTGCCAGCAGCTTAGCGCAGGGGAAGGTTGATTTCTTT. Full variable domain (missing parts from reference TRBV7-9 and TRBJ1-1): DTGVSQNPRHKITKRGQNVTFRCDPISEHNRLYWYRQTLGQGPEFLTYFQNEAQLEKSRLLSDRFSAERPKGSFSTLEIQRTEQGDSAMYLCASSLAQGKVDFFGQGTRLTVV.

The gene calls are TRBV18 and TRBJ1-4; D not certain. The CDR3 contains 15 residues. CDR1 KGHSH and CDR2 LQKENI come from the germline V gene. Trimming cost V 4 bases and J 0 bases, with 9 bases left between them. CDR3: CASSLYKSTNEKLFF. In DNA form, the CDR3 reads TGTGCCAGCTCACTTTACAAGTCAACTAATGAAAAACTGTTTTTT.

This rearrangement joins TRBV9 to TRBJ1-5; 9 bases are a match to TRBD1. The V gene end was trimmed by 1 base and the J gene end by 7 bases; junction bases not matched to a gene: 6. CDR3 size: 15 residues. Germline CDR1 and CDR2: SGDLS and YYNGEE. CDR3 sequence: CASSVSDRGGQPQHF. The CDR3 bases are TGTGCCAGCAGCGTATCAGACAGGGGGGGCCAGCCCCAGCATTTT.

This chain connects TRBV11-3 to TRBJ1-1; 7 positions match TRBD1. Germline CDR1 is SGHNT and CDR2 is YENEEA. J lost 4 bases, V lost 5 bases, and 10 bases had no gene match. The CDR3 spans 15 residues. The CDR3 region is CASSPRGRGSTEAFF. Here the CDR3 DNA reads TGTGCCAGCAGCCCGCGGGGCAGGGGGAGCACTGAAGCTTTCTTT.

This clone came up once. This chain uses TRBV11-2 with TRBJ1-1; unclear D gene. The CDR3 covers 12 residues. V dropped 3 bases and J dropped 4 bases, with 6 bases sitting between them. From germline, CDR1 is SGHAT and CDR2 FQNNGV. The DNA for the CDR3 is TGTGCCAGCAGCTTCGTCAGCACTGAAGCTTTCTTT. Protein sequence: CASSFVSTEAFF.

The CDR3 region has the DNA TGTGCCAGCACTACGACAGGGGGCAGAACTGAAGCTTTCTTT. The encoded protein is CASTTTGGRTEAFF. The rearrangement links TRBV18 to TRBJ1-1, with TRBD1 matching over 10 bases. V lost 8 bases, J lost 5 bases, and 8 bases stayed unmatched. The CDR3 has 14 residues. Germline loops: CDR1 KGHSH, CDR2 LQKENI.

This clone has just one count. The chain links TRBV7-2 to TRBJ2-7; 7 bases align to TRBD1. The trim removed 4 bases at V and 12 bases at J, leaving 18 bases unmatched. The germline V gene has CDR1 SGHTA and CDR2 FQGNSA. The CDR3 is 15 amino acids. CDR3 protein: CASSYRRTGSGGLYF. The CDR3 DNA reads as TGTGCCAGCAGCTACCGGAGGACAGGAAGTGGTGGGTTGTACTTC. The whole variable domain, filled in from reference TRBV7-2 and TRBJ2-7, reads GAGVSQSPSNKVTEKGKDVELRCDPISGHTALYWYRQSLGQGLEFLIYFQGNSAPDKSGLPSDRFSAERTGGSVSTLTIQRTQQEDSAVYLCASSYRRTGSGGLYFGPGTRLTVT.

The sample holds a few counts of this clone. The junction departs from germline at one end; a sequencing error may be responsible. The J gene is TRBJ2-7, the V gene TRBV6-1, with D uncertain. CDR3 size: 13 residues. Germline CDR1 is MNHNS and CDR2 is SASEGT. Here the CDR3 DNA reads TGTGCCAGCAGTGAAGCAGTGGAGAGCACCTTGGACTTC. Protein: CASSEAVESTLDF.

The chain uses TRBV2 and TRBJ1-5; 8 bases map to TRBD1. With 5 bases clipped from V and 7 bases from J, the junction kept 7 bases outside the gene matches. Germline CDR1 is SNHLY and CDR2 is FYNNEI. This CDR3 comprises 14 residues. CDR3 sequence: CASSPGTGSQPQHF. For the CDR3, the DNA is TGTGCCAGCAGTCCCGGGACAGGTTCCCAGCCCCAGCATTTT.